This TCR beta chain was sequenced for a study of CD8 T cells in Susac syndrome. It was with random hexamers that about 0.45 to 1 ug RNA was reverse transcribed. Using its own MiXCR run on the immunoSEQ multiplex PCR reads, TCRdb lists one record per CDR3 protein. The repertoire holds over 95,000 distinct CDR3 sequences, 85% to 95% seen once, with around 0.14% in the top ten. The germline V and J ends were trimmed by 7 bases and 3 bases, with 12 bases remaining between them. Germline lookup yields CDR1 MNHEY and CDR2 SVGEGT. CDR3 length: 13 residues. The rearrangement joins TRBV6-2 or TRBV6-3 to TRBJ1-2, with no clear D. The clonotype comes from a human donor in good health. Sample: CD4+ T cells from PBMCs. Written as DNA, the CDR3 is TGTGCCAGCACGTCGACGGACTACTATGGCTACACCTTC. This codes for CASTSTDYYGYTF.